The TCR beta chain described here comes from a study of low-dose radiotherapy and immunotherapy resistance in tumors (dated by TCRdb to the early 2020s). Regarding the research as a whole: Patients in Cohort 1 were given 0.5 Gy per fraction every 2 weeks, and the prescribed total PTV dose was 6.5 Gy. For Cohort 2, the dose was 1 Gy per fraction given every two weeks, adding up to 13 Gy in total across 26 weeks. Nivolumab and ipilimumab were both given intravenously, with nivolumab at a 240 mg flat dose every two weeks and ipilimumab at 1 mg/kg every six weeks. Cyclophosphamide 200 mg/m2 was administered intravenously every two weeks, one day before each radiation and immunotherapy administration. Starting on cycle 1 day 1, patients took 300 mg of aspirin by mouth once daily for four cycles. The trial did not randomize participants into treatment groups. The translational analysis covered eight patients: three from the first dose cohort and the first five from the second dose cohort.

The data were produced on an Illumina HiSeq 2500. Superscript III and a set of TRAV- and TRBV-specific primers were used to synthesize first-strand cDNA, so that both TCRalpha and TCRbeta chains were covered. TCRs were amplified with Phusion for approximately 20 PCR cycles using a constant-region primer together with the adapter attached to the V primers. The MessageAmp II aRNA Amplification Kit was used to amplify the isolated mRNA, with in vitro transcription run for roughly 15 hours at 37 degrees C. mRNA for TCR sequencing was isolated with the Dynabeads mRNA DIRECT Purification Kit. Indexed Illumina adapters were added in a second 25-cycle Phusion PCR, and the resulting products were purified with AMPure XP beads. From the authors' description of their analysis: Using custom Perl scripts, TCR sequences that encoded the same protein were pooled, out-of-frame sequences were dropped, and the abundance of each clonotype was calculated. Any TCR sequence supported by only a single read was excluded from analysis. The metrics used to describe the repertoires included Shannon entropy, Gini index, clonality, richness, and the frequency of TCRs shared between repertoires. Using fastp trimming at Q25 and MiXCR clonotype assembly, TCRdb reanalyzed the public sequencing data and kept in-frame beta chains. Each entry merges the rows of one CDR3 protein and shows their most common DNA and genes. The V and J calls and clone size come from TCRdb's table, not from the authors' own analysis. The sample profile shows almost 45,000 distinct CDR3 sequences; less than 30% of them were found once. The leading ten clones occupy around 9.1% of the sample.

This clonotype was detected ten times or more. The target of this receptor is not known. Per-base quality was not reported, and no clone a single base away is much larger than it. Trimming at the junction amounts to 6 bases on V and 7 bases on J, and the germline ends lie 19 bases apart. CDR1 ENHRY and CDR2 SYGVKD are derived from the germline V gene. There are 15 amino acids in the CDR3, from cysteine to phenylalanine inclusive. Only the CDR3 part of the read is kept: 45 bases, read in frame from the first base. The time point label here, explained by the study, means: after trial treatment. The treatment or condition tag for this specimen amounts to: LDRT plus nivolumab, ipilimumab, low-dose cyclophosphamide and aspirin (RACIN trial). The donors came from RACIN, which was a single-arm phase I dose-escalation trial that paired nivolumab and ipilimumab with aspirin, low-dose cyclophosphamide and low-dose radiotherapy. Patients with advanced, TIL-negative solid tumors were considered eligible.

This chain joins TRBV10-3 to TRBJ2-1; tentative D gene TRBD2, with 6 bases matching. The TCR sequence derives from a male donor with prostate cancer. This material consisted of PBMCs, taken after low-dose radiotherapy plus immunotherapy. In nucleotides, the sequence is TGTGCCATCAGCCCCTCGACGGGACTGTGGAATGAGCAGTTCTTC. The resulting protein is CAISPSTGLWNEQFF.